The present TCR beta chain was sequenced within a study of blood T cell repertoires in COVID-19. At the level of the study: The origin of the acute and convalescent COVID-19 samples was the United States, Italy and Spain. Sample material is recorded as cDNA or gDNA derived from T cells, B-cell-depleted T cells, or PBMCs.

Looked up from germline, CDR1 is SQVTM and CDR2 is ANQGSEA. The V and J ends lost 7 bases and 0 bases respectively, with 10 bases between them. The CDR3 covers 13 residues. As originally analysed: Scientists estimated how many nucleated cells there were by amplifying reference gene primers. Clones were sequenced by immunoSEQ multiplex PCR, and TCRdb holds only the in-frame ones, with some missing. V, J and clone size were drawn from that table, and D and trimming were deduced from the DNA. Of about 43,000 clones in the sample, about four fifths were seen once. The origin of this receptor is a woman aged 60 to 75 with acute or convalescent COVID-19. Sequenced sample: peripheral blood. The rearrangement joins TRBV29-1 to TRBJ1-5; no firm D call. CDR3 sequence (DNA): TGCAGCGCCCTAGAGAATAGCAATCAGCCCCAGCATTTT. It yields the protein CSALENSNQPQHF. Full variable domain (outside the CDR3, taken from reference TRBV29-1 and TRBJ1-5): SAVISQKPSRDICQRGTSLTIQCQVDSQVTMMFWYRQQPGQSLTLIATANQGSEATYESGFVIDKFPISRPNLTFSTLTVSNMSPEDSSIYLCSALENSNQPQHFGDGTRLSIL.